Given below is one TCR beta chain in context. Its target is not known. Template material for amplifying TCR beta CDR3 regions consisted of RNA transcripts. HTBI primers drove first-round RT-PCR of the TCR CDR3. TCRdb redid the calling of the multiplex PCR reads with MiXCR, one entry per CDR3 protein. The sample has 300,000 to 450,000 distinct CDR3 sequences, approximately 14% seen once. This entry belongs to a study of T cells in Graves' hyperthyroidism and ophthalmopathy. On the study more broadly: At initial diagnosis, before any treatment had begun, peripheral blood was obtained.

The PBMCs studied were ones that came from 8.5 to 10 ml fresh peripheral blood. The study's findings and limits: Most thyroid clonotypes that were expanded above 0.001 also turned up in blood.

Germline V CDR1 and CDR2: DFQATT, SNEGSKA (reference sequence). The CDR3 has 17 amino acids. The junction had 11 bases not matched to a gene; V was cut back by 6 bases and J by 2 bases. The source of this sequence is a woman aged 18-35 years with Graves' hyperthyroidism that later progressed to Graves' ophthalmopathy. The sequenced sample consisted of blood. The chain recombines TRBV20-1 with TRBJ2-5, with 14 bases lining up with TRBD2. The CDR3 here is CSAFGLAGGNFQETQYF. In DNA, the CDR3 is TGCAGTGCCTTCGGACTAGCGGGAGGAAATTTTCAAGAGACCCAGTACTTC.